The 20 T cell receptor beta chains reported below all come from one sample, sequenced in a study of shared clonotypes between healthy human individuals. Some clones are missing from TCRdb's copy, which holds only in-frame ones; the method was immunoSEQ multiplex PCR. The sample lists roughly 1,500,000 clones, less than 99% occurring once. The sequenced sample was naive CD4+ T cells sorted from blood. The subset denotes: CD45RA+ positively selected. The receptor source for this set is a young man in good health.

This chain joins TRBV14 and TRBJ2-3; no definite D call. This CDR3 comprises 17 residues. Between the trimmed V and J ends, which lost 0 bases and 1 base, there was a span of 14 bases. Per the germline V gene, CDR1 is SGHDN and CDR2 is FVKESK. CDR3 sequence reads: CASSQDLKGPGTDTQYF. CDR3 nucleotide sequence: TGTGCCAGCAGCCAAGATCTCAAGGGTCCGGGCACAGATACGCAGTATTTT.

The V and J genes are TRBV7-9 and TRBJ2-5; D is unresolved. Trimming removed 5 bases at V and 0 bases at J, with 16 bases between. The CDR3 length is 16 residues. Per germline, CDR1 SEHNR and CDR2 FQNEAQ (reference sequence). For the CDR3, the DNA is TGTGCCAGCAGCGAAAGACTTAATAAAAACCAAGAGACCCAGTACTTC. Protein sequence: CASSERLNKNQETQYF.

This clone was observed once. The chain has TRBV18 and TRBJ2-6; D not certain. Germline lookup yields CDR1 KGHSH and CDR2 LQKENI. There are 16 residues in the CDR3. Deletions cut 4 bases from V and 0 bases from J, with 10 bases between. For the CDR3, the DNA is TGTGCCAGCTCACGCATAGGAATCTCTGGGGCCAACGTCCTGACTTTC. This gives the protein CASSRIGISGANVLTF. Together with reference TRBV18 and TRBJ2-6, the CDR3 gives the full variable domain: NAGVMQNPRHLVRRRGQEARLRCSPMKGHSHVYWYRQLPEEGLKFMVYLQKENIIDESGMPKERFSAEFPKEGPSILRIQQVVRGDSAAYFCASSRIGISGANVLTFGAGSRLTVL.

The V call is TRBV28, the J call TRBJ2-2; D may be TRBD2 (6 bases). CDR3 length: 16 amino acids. V lost 1 base to trimming and J lost 4 bases, with 13 bases between them. Looked up from germline, CDR1 is MDHEN and CDR2 is SYDVKM. Here the CDR3 DNA reads TGTGCCAGCAGTTTATCCCCAGCGGGTTTCACCGGGGAGCTGTTTTTT. It yields the protein CASSLSPAGFTGELFF. Together with reference TRBV28 and TRBJ2-2, the CDR3 gives the full variable domain: DVKVTQSSRYLVKRTGEKVFLECVQDMDHENMFWYRQDPGLGLRLIYFSYDVKMKEKGDIPEGYSVSREKKERFSLILESASTNQTSMYLCASSLSPAGFTGELFFGEGSRLTVL.

The rearrangement links TRBV29-1 to TRBJ2-1, with 8 nucleotides matching TRBD1. CDR1 SQVTM and CDR2 ANQGSEA come from the germline V gene. J lost 5 bases, V lost 4 bases, and 10 bases had no gene match. The CDR3 contains 15 residues. CDR3 region: CSVGPRQGIHNEQFF. The CDR3 nucleotides are TGCAGCGTTGGGCCTAGACAGGGGATCCACAATGAGCAGTTCTTC.

This sequence joins TRBV5-8 and TRBJ2-1, with 8 bases lining up with TRBD1. The germline gives CDR1 SGHTS, CDR2 YDEGEE. V lost 4 bases and J lost 1; bases outside the gene matches: 1. The CDR3 is 14 amino acids. The CDR3 bases are TGTGCCAGCAGCCGGACAGGGTCCTACAATGAGCAGTTCTTC. This sequence encodes CASSRTGSYNEQFF.

This rearrangement joins TRBV23-1 to TRBJ1-2; 7 nucleotides match TRBD1. TRBV23-1 is classed as an ORF, of uncertain function. V dropped 5 bases and J dropped 2; count of bases not matched to a gene: 8. CDR3 length: 15 residues. The CDR3 region is CASSVRTGANYGYTF. For the CDR3, the DNA is TGCGCCAGCAGTGTCCGGACAGGTGCCAACTATGGCTACACCTTC.

V and J are TRBV10-3 and TRBJ2-1; no definite D call. The CDR3 spans 15 residues. V lost 0 bases to trimming and J lost 3 bases, with 9 bases between them. Per germline, CDR1 ENHRY and CDR2 SYGVKD. This CDR3 is CAISESPAGYNEQFF. For the CDR3, the DNA is TGTGCCATCAGTGAGTCCCCCGCTGGCTACAATGAGCAGTTCTTC.

The chain has TRBV10-3 and TRBJ1-2; tentative D call: TRBD1 (5 bases). Trimming stripped 4 bases from V and 8 bases from J, with 14 bases between. Germline CDR1 is ENHRY and CDR2 is SYGVKD. The CDR3 is 13 amino acids. The CDR3 here is CAISGAGFRGYTF. In DNA form, the CDR3 reads TGTGCCATCAGTGGGGCAGGGTTTCGGGGCTACACCTTC.

The table lists this clone with a count of one. The same CDR3 is also encoded by other DNA sequences in this sample. The chain is built from TRBV2 and TRBJ2-7; D could derive from TRBD1 or TRBD2 (5 bases each). Germline lookup yields CDR1 SNHLY and CDR2 FYNNEI. The V and J ends lost 6 bases and 1 base respectively, with 10 bases between them. The CDR3 is made up of 13 amino acids. CDR3 DNA: TGTGCCAGCAGCCGGGACGTTTCCTACGAGCAGTACTTC. Its protein is CASSRDVSYEQYF. Combining the CDR3 with reference TRBV2 and TRBJ2-7 gives the whole variable domain EPEVTQTPSHQVTQMGQEVILRCVPISNHLYFYWYRQILGQKVEFLVSFYNNEISEKSEIFDDQFSVERPDGSNFTLKIRSTKLEDSAMYFCASSRDVSYEQYFGPGTRLTVT.

About this clone itself: Other DNA variants within this sample encode the same CDR3. For the CDR3, the DNA is TGTGCCAGCAGCGTAGAATCAGGGGGCTCCTACGAGCAGTACTTC. Translation gives CASSVESGGSYEQYF. The chain couples TRBV9 to TRBJ2-7, with TRBD1 identical over 7 bases. V shed 0 bases, J shed 0 bases, and the junction held 3 bases outside the gene matches. Germline V gives CDR1 SGDLS, CDR2 YYNGEE. The CDR3 length is 15 residues.

The V and J genes are TRBV18 and TRBJ2-2; a weak D match, TRBD1 (6 bases). The CDR3 sequence is 16 residues long. With 7 bases removed from V and 1 base from J, the gap between germline ends came to 16 bases. Germline V lookup: CDR1 KGHSH, CDR2 LQKENI. The CDR3 protein is CASFTSGHRNTGELFF. The DNA for the CDR3 is TGTGCCAGCTTTACTTCGGGACACCGGAACACCGGGGAGCTGTTTTTT.

This sequence joins TRBV9 and TRBJ2-5, with D possibly TRBD1 on 6 matching bases. Deletions cut 0 bases from V and 2 bases from J, with 14 bases between. Germline-derived CDR1 and CDR2 are SGDLS and YYNGEE. CDR3 size: 16 residues. The DNA of the CDR3 is TGTGCCAGCAGCGTAGGACAGGCCCCACAACAAGAGACCCAGTACTTC. Translating it yields CASSVGQAPQQETQYF. Together with reference TRBV9 and TRBJ2-5, the CDR3 gives the full variable domain: DSGVTQTPKHLITATGQRVTLRCSPRSGDLSVYWYQQSLDQGLQFLIQYYNGEERAKGNILERFSAQQFPDLHSELNLSSLELGDSALYFCASSVGQAPQQETQYFGPGTRLLVL.

A word on this clone: In the same sample, other DNA sequences code for this CDR3. The chain couples TRBV2 to TRBJ1-1; D might be TRBD1 (5 bases). Germline V gene sequence: CDR1 SNHLY, CDR2 FYNNEI. Trimming took 0 bases from V and 5 from J, leaving 7 bases between them. The CDR3 extends over 13 amino acids. CDR3 DNA: TGTGCCAGCAGTGAAGCGCGGGGGACTGAAGCTTTCTTT. Amino acid sequence: CASSEARGTEAFF.

This sequence joins TRBV28 and TRBJ2-7; 10 bases are shared with TRBD1. The CDR3 length is 15 residues. Germline assignment: CDR1 MDHEN and CDR2 SYDVKM. V lost 5 bases, J lost 4 bases, and 8 bases stayed unmatched. The CDR3 DNA sequence: TGTGCCAGCAGTACGCCCGGGACAGGGGTTTACGAGCAGTACTTC. Translated, it gives CASSTPGTGVYEQYF.

The V call is TRBV6-1, the J call TRBJ2-7; a possible D gene is TRBD2 (6 bases). V was shortened by 7 bases and J by 2 bases, with 12 bases between the two germline ends. Germline V CDR1 and CDR2: MNHNS, SASEGT. This CDR3 contains 13 residues. As DNA, the CDR3 is TGTGCCAGCAAACCCGGCGGGACCTACGAGCAGTACTTC. As protein: CASKPGGTYEQYF.

V and J are TRBV4-1 and TRBJ2-2, with TRBD1 identical over 7 bases. Germline V CDR1 and CDR2: MGHRA, YSYEKL. The CDR3 extends over 14 amino acids. The V segment lost 5 bases and the J segment 6 bases; nucleotides outside the gene matches: 6. The CDR3, as DNA: TGCGCCAGCAGCACCGACAGGGTCCCCGGGGAGCTGTTTTTT. Translation: CASSTDRVPGELFF.

The chain joins TRBV19 to TRBJ2-1; D gene ambiguous. This CDR3 has 13 residues. V lost 7 bases to trimming and J lost 5 bases, with 12 bases between them. Germline V lookup: CDR1 LNHDA, CDR2 SQIVND (reference sequence). CDR3 loop: CASMERWDNEQFF. The CDR3 DNA reads TGTGCCAGTATGGAGAGGTGGGACAATGAGCAGTTCTTC.

The chain recombines TRBV13 with TRBJ2-1, with a possible D match to TRBD1 (6 bases). This CDR3 spans 14 amino acids. Germline V gene lookup returns CDR1 PRHDT and CDR2 FYEKMQ (reference sequence). V was pared by 0 bases and J by 5 bases, with 8 bases between. Written as DNA, the CDR3 is TGTGCCAGCAGCTTAGGACAGGGTAACAATGAGCAGTTCTTC. Amino acids: CASSLGQGNNEQFF.

The chain has TRBV6-5 and TRBJ2-5, with 9 positions matching TRBD1. V lost 6 bases, J lost 3 bases, and 8 bases stayed unmatched. This CDR3 contains 15 residues. Germline V gene data show CDR1 as MNHEY and CDR2 as SVGAGI. The CDR3: CASRIDRGGKETQYF. DNA of the CDR3: TGTGCCAGCAGGATCGACAGGGGGGGTAAAGAGACCCAGTACTTC.